The sequence of this T cell receptor beta chain was determined in a study of regulatory T cells in long-lasting Graves disease. The CDR3 is made up of 13 amino acids. Germline values: CDR1 SQVTM, CDR2 ANQGSEA. V dropped 3 bases and J dropped 3; count of bases not matched to a gene: 1. Noted time point: newly diagnosed GD, antithyroid drugs for less than 3 months. Preparation of the TCR library used RNA extracted from PBMCs. This clonotype came up many times. Its specificity is unknown. Notes on the study in general: Patients with persistent Graves' had lower TCR diversity than newly diagnosed patients.

The TCR beta library used iRepertoire HTBI primers with Arm-PCR amplification of CDR3. TCRdb reprocessed the multiplex PCR reads via MiXCR and lists one record per CDR3 protein. In the table there are roughly 610,000 distinct CDR3 sequences, 16% of which are singletons. These data were also filed under a second study, of T cells in Graves' hyperthyroidism and ophthalmopathy.

The source is a man younger than 35 with Graves disease. Material: peripheral blood mononuclear cells (PBMCs), obtained at new diagnosis, from a patient treated with antithyroid drugs. The J gene is TRBJ2-1, the V gene TRBV29-1; 8 positions agree with TRBD2. CDR3 sequence (DNA): TGCAGCGTTGACGCGGGAGGCTACAATGAGCAGTTCTTC. Amino acid sequence: CSVDAGGYNEQFF.